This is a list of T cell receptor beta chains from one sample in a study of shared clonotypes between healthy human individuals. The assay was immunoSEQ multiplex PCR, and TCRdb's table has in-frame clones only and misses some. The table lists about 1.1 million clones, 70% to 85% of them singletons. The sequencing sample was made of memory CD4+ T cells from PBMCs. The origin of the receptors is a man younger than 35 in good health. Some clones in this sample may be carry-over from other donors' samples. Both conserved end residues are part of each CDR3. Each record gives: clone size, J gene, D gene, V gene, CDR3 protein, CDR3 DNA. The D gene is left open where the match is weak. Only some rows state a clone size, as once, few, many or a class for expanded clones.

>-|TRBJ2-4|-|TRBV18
CASSPPSVLAKNIQYF
TGTGCCAGCTCACCACCGTCGGTGTTAGCCAAAAACATTCAGTACTTC
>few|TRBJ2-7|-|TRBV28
CASSPPRAEQYF
TGTGCCAGCAGTCCACCACGGGCGGAACAGTACTTC
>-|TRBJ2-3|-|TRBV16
CASSQSRGADTQYF
TGTGCCAGCAGCCAATCGAGGGGTGCAGATACGCAGTATTTT
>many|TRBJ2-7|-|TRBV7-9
CASSSSLLSYEQYF
TGTGCCAGCAGCTCCTCTCTCCTTTCCTACGAGCAGTACTTC
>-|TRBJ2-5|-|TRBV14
CASSQDLGPGSQETQYF
TGTGCCAGCAGCCAAGACTTGGGCCCGGGGTCCCAAGAGACCCAGTACTTC
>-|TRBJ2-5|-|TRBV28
CASTLPGTAETQYF
TGTGCCAGCACCCTTCCGGGAACAGCAGAGACCCAGTACTTC
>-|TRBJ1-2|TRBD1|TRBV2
CASSIGQEQGGYTF
TGTGCCAGCAGCATTGGACAGGAGCAGGGTGGCTACACCTTC
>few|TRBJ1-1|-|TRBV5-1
CASSSLLPPDTEAFF
TGCGCCAGCAGCTCCTTACTGCCGCCGGACACTGAAGCTTTCTTT
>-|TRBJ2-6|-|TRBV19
CASSIVGRVVSGANVLTF
TGTGCCAGTAGTATAGTGGGCAGGGTAGTCTCTGGGGCCAACGTCCTGACTTTC
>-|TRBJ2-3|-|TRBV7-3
CASSYGYTDTQYF
TGTGCCAGCAGCTACGGCTACACAGATACGCAGTATTTT
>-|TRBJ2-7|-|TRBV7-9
CASSNRNEQYF
TGTGCCAGCAGCAACAGAAACGAGCAGTACTTC
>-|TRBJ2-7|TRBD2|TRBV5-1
CASSLTSGSTYEQYF
TGCGCCAGCAGCCTAACTAGCGGGAGTACCTACGAGCAGTACTTC
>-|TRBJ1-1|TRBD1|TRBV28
CASSSTGQNTEAFF
TGTGCCAGCAGTTCGACAGGGCAGAACACTGAAGCTTTCTTT
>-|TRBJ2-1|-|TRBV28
CASSSPGTNFFNEQFF
TGTGCCAGCAGTTCCCCCGGGACAAATTTCTTCAATGAGCAGTTCTTC
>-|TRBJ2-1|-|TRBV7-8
CASSLKSAYNEQFF
TGTGCCAGCAGCTTAAAATCTGCTTACAATGAGCAGTTCTTC
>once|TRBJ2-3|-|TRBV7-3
CASSPTRGAGTDTQYF
TGTGCCAGCAGCCCCACAAGGGGGGCGGGGACAGATACGCAGTATTTT
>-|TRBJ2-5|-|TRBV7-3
CASSSGSSPQTQYF
TGTGCCAGCAGCTCCGGGAGCTCTCCTCAGACCCAGTACTTC
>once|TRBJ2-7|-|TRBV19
CASSPRWVGYEQYF
TGTGCCAGTAGTCCGCGGTGGGTGGGCTACGAGCAGTACTTC
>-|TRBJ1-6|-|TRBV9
CASSVKNYNSPLHF
TGTGCCAGCAGCGTAAAAAACTATAATTCACCCCTCCACTTT
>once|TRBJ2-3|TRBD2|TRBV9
CASRKTSASADTQYF
TGTGCCAGCAGAAAGACTAGCGCCTCGGCAGATACGCAGTATTTT
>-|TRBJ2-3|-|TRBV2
CASSDEGTDTQYF
TGTGCCAGCAGTGATGAGGGGACAGATACGCAGTATTTT
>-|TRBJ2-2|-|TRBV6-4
CASSDSSTGELFF
TGTGCCAGCAGTGACTCGAGCACCGGGGAGCTGTTTTTT
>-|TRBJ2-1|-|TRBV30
CAWRGNQYNEQFF
TGTGCCTGGAGGGGCAACCAGTACAATGAGCAGTTCTTC
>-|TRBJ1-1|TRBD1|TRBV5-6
CASHGTVNTEAFF
TGTGCCAGTCATGGGACAGTGAACACTGAAGCTTTCTTT
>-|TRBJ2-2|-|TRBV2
CASSGPGELFF
TGTGCCAGCAGTGGCCCCGGGGAGCTGTTTTTT
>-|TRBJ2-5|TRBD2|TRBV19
CASSSSGGPQETQYF
TGTGCCAGTAGTAGTAGCGGGGGCCCCCAAGAGACCCAGTACTTC
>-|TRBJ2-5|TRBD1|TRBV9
CASSVGPDRGETQYF
TGTGCCAGCAGCGTAGGTCCGGACAGGGGCGAGACCCAGTACTTC
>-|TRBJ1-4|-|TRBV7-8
CASSLVGGGYEKLFF
TGTGCCAGCAGCTTAGTAGGGGGGGGATATGAAAAACTGTTTTTT
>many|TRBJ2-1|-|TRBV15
CAPRLQVSIHNEQFF
TGTGCCCCACGACTGCAAGTCTCAATCCACAATGAGCAGTTCTTC
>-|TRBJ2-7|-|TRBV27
CASSYKGPSYEQYF
TGTGCCAGCAGTTATAAGGGGCCATCCTACGAGCAGTACTTC
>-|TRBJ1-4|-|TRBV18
CASSPSGTTPREKLFF
TGTGCCAGCTCACCCTCCGGGACAACTCCCCGTGAAAAACTGTTTTTT
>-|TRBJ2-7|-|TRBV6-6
CASSSGGDGTYEQYF
TGTGCCAGCAGCTCCGGCGGGGACGGGACCTACGAGCAGTACTTC
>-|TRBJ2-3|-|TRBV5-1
CASSPVAVPSTDTQYF
TGCGCCAGCAGCCCCGTGGCGGTTCCCAGCACAGATACGCAGTATTTT
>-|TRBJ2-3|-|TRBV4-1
CASSKLSTDTQYF
TGCGCCAGCAGCAAACTTAGCACAGATACGCAGTATTTT
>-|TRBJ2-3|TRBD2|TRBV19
CASSILASGSRNTQYF
TGTGCCAGTAGTATTCTTGCTAGCGGGAGTCGGAATACGCAGTATTTT
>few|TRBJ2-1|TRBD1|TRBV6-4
CASSWGTGASDEQFF
TGTGCCAGCAGCTGGGGGACAGGGGCAAGCGATGAGCAGTTCTTC
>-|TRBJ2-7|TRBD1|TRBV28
CASRGQGHHEQYF
TGTGCCAGCAGAGGACAGGGCCACCACGAGCAGTACTTC
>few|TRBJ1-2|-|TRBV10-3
CAISGETRGSGYTF
TGTGCCATCAGTGGGGAGACACGAGGGTCTGGCTACACCTTC
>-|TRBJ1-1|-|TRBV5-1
CASSFAPTANTEAFF
TGCGCCAGCAGCTTCGCTCCCACAGCTAACACTGAAGCTTTCTTT
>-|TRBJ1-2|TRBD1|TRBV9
CASSPLDRGMEGYTF
TGTGCCAGCAGCCCTCTCGACAGGGGGATGGAAGGCTACACCTTC
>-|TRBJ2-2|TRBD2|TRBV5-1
CASSPSISGSQSSGELFF
TGCGCCAGCAGCCCCTCGATTAGCGGGAGCCAATCGTCCGGGGAGCTGTTTTTT
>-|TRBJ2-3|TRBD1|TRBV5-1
CASSLGGPGQSTDTQYF
TGCGCCAGCAGCTTGGGGGGGCCGGGACAGAGCACAGATACGCAGTATTTT
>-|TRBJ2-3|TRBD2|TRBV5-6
CASSPGLAGFTDTQYF
TGTGCCAGCAGCCCCGGACTAGCGGGCTTCACAGATACGCAGTATTTT
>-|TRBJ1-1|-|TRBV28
CASSLEPRRVGMNTEAFF
TGTGCCAGCAGTTTAGAACCCCGGAGGGTCGGGATGAACACTGAAGCTTTCTTT
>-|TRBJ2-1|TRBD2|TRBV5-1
CASDPSGKRGDEQFF
TGCGCCAGCGACCCTAGCGGGAAAAGGGGGGATGAGCAGTTCTTC
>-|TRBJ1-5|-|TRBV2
CASSSGAGIGQPQHF
TGTGCCAGCAGCTCTGGGGCGGGAATCGGTCAGCCCCAGCATTTT
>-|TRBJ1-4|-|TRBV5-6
CASSLWGQRFYPEKLFF
TGTGCCAGCAGCTTGTGGGGCCAGCGTTTTTACCCTGAAAAACTGTTTTTT
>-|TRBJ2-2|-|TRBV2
CASSAGTSTGELFF
TGTGCCAGCAGCGCCGGGACTTCCACCGGGGAGCTGTTTTTT
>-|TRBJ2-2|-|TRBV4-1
CASSQAGTERLTGELFF
TGCGCCAGCAGCCAAGCGGGGACGGAGCGGCTCACCGGGGAGCTGTTTTTT
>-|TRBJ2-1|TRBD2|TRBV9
CASSASGSSYNEQFF
TGTGCCAGCAGCGCGAGCGGGAGCTCCTACAATGAGCAGTTCTTC
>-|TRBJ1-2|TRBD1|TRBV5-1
CASSPGDRNGYTF
TGCGCCAGCAGCCCGGGGGACAGAAACGGCTACACCTTC
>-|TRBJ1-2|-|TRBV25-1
CASSQPTGGGYTF
TGTGCCAGCAGTCAACCGACGGGAGGAGGCTACACCTTC
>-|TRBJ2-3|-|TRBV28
CASSPGFPDTQYF
TGTGCCAGCAGTCCAGGGTTCCCAGATACGCAGTATTTT
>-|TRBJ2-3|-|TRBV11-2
CASSLRLAGADTQYF
TGTGCCAGCAGCTTAAGGTTGGCAGGTGCAGATACGCAGTATTTT